This T cell receptor beta chain was captured in a study of blood T cell repertoires in COVID-19 (dated by TCRdb to about 2020). For context, the study as a whole: Samples from collaborators originated in the United States, Italy and Spain and spanned both the acute and convalescent phases of COVID-19. Subjects who had been exposed to COVID-19, were actively infected with it, or had recovered from it provided the deeply sampled blood TCRbeta repertoires that made up the dataset. Where available, HLA class I and class II types were taken from metadata supplied by the sample provider and were not determined by assay-based typing. Sample metadata almost always included a de-identified subject ID, COVID-19 status, age in years and sex. The repertoires were released in a freely available public database intended as a resource for research on the immune response to SARS-CoV-2. The material from the prospective study consisted of cDNA or gDNA derived from T cells, B-cell-depleted T cells, or PBMCs. The samples were drawn from two sources: the first 160 participants of the ongoing ImmuneRACE study, and approximately 1,300 subjects contributed by 6 global collaborators.

This clone is a singleton in its sample. No antigen is known for it. Base qualities were left out, and no much larger clone turns up one base away. Overall results and qualifications from the work: How much clinical and demographic metadata was included differed by source and by participant, and the metadata was provided uncurated.

The germline V gene specifies MGHRA as CDR1 and YSYEKL as CDR2. V is cut by 0 bases and J by 5 bases, and the space between the germline ends is 10 bases. The CDR3, cysteine through phenylalanine, is 15 amino acids long. CDR3 DNA only is kept here, 45 bases in frame from base 1. Participants in the prospective study were enrolled through a virtual design, were aged roughly 18 to 95 years, and lived in 24 United States geographic areas. In the prospective study, cohorts were assigned on the basis of participant-reported clinical history obtained from a screening survey and a study questionnaire. In the prospective study, mobile phlebotomists collected whole blood, serum and a nasopharyngeal or oropharyngeal swab from each participant. Prospective study participants could optionally give additional blood draws and questionnaires over an approximately two-month period. Before DNA extraction, blood samples from the prospective study were shipped at room temperature or frozen.

The immunoSEQ Assay, a bias-controlled multiplex PCR, was used to amplify TCRbeta CDR3 regions from genomic DNA. Per the authors' processing: The number of nucleated cells in each sample was estimated from the amplification of reference gene primers within the assay. Sequence reads were collapsed and filtered to measure the absolute abundance of every unique TCRbeta CDR3 rearrangement. For each sample, productive Simpson clonality was calculated as the square root of Simpson's diversity index over productive rearrangements. Drawn from immuneACCESS, this table holds only the in-frame rearrangements with V and J called that TCRdb kept. Clones are partly lost; checked studies trace under half to an unresolved V gene and leave the rest unexplained. V, J and clone size derive from that table, while D and trimming were established from the DNA sequence. The sample has fewer than 250,000 clones on record, roughly 90% of them singletons. In total, the top ten clones hold 2.5% to 3% of the sample.

The TCR comes from a woman aged 25 to 39 with acute COVID-19. Sequenced input: PBMCs or T cells enriched from blood (not recorded which). This sequence uses TRBV4-1 and TRBJ1-4, and the D gene may be TRBD1, 5 bases matching. For the CDR3, the sequence is CASSQEGGANEKLFF. The nucleotide sequence is TGCGCCAGCAGCCAAGAGGGCGGGGCGAATGAAAAACTGTTTTTT.